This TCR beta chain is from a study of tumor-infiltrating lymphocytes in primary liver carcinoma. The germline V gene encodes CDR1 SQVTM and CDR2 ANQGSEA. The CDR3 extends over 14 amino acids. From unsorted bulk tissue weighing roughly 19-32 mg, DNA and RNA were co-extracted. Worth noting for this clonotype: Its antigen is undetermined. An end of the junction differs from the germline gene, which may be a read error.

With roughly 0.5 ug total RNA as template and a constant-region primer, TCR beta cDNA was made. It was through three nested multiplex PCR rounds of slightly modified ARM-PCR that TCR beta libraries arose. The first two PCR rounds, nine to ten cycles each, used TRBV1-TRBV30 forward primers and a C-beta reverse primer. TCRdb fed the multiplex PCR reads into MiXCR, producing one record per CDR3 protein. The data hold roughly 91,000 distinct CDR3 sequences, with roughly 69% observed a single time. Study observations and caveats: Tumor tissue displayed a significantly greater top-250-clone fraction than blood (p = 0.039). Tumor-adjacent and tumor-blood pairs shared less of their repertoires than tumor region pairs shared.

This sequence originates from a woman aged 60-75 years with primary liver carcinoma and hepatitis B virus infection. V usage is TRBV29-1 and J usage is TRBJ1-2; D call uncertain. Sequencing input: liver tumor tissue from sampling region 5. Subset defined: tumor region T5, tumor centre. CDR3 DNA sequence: TGTAGTGTTGAAGATAGAAGCAGATCCAATGGCTACACCTTC. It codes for CSVEDRSRSNGYTF.